This T cell receptor (beta chain) stems from a study of CXCR3-negative and CXCR3-positive naive CD8 T cells. Study-wide background: The TRB read total, some 150 million, broke down to about 1.5 +/- 0.3 million reads per library.

TRB cDNA was prepared as libraries by UMI-labeled 5' RACE. Reprocessing the 5' RACE reads, TCRdb reports a single entry for every CDR3 protein and omits DNA. The table for this sample gives about 56,000 distinct CDR3 sequences. Findings of the study overall: The study found more hydrophobic TRB CDR3s in CXCR3-positive naive cells than in CXCR3-negative naive cells.

To note about this clonotype: No antigen is known for it.

The clonotype comes from a human donor in good health. Some clones in this sample may be carry-over from other donors' samples. Sequencing used naive CXCR3+ CD8+ T cells from blood. Subset here: CD45RO-CCR7+CD27+CD95- naive CD8+ T cells expressing CXCR3 (TNR3+).

The CDR3 spells CASSSRDSANTGELFF. This chain connects TRBV28 to TRBJ2-2; TCRdb's D call of TRBD1 is untestable without DNA. The length of the CDR3 is 16 residues. CDR1 MDHEN and CDR2 SYDVKM come from the germline V gene.